This entry lists 6 T cell receptor beta chains sequenced from one sample in a study of cytomegalovirus exposure and HLA in healthy donors. Vbeta (60) and Jbeta (13) primers were used in the PCR. Using immunoSEQ multiplex PCR, the repertoire was profiled, and TCRdb retains in-frame clones only, with some absent. The profile covers approximately 140,000 clones, with more than 75% appearing a single time and approximately 5.1% taken by the ten largest. The sample was PBMCs. The receptors were gathered from a male donor in good health and CMV-seronegative.

V usage is TRBV9 and J usage is TRBJ2-1, with D unresolved. This CDR3 region has 14 residues. V gave up 0 bases and J gave up 4 bases, with 8 bases separating them. Germline assignment: CDR1 SGDLS and CDR2 YYNGEE. CDR3 sequence: CASSVDGGYNEQFF. For the CDR3, the DNA is TGTGCCAGCAGCGTAGACGGCGGATACAATGAGCAGTTCTTC.

V usage is TRBV11-3 and J usage is TRBJ2-1; no clear D. The ends were cut back, 5 bases at V and 9 bases at J, with 11 bases in the middle. Germline V gene data show CDR1 as SGHNT and CDR2 as YENEEA. The CDR3 sequence is 12 residues long. DNA for the CDR3: TGTGCCAGCAGCCCCGGTCGAGGTGAGCAGTTCTTC. Its translation is CASSPGRGEQFF. Based on the CDR3 plus reference TRBV11-3 and TRBJ2-1, the full variable domain is EAGVVQSPRYKIIEKKQPVAFWCNPISGHNTLYWYLQNLGQGPELLIRYENEEAVDDSQLPKDRFSAERLKGVDSTLKIQPAELGDSAVYLCASSPGRGEQFFGPGTRLTVL.

This chain links TRBV6-5 with TRBJ1-1; 7 positions agree with TRBD1. The length of the CDR3 is 14 residues. V dropped 6 bases and J dropped 4; count of bases not matched to a gene: 8. Germline V gene lookup returns CDR1 MNHEY and CDR2 SVGAGI. CDR3 in DNA: TGTGCCAGCAGGTTAGGGACAGAGGCCACTGAAGCTTTCTTT. This codes for CASRLGTEATEAFF.

The V call is TRBV5-4, the J call TRBJ2-3; 11 bases fit TRBD2. The length of the CDR3 is 14 residues. Germline V gene lookup returns CDR1 SGHNT and CDR2 YYREEE (reference sequence). Trimming removed 4 bases from V and 5 bases from J; junction bases left unmatched: 3. The CDR3 region is CASSPGLAGDTQYF. For the CDR3, the DNA is TGTGCCAGCAGCCCAGGACTAGCGGGAGATACGCAGTATTTT. Together with reference TRBV5-4 and TRBJ2-3, the CDR3 gives the full variable domain: ETGVTQSPTHLIKTRGQQVTLRCSSQSGHNTVSWYQQALGQGPQFIFQYYREEENGRGNFPPRFSGLQFPNYSSELNVNALELDDSALYLCASSPGLAGDTQYFGPGTRLTVL.

The chain links TRBV28 to TRBJ1-2; D remains unclear. Trimming removed 5 bases from V and 1 base from J, with 8 bases in between. CDR1 and CDR2 (germline): MDHEN, SYDVKM. The CDR3 is 13 amino acids. The CDR3 DNA reads as TGTGCCAGCAGTGGCCCGATTAACTATGGCTACACCTTC. This codes for CASSGPINYGYTF.

The chain couples TRBV18 to TRBJ1-3; D gene unclear. Trimming left V 4 bases short and J 2 bases short, with 6 bases between. From germline, CDR1 is KGHSH and CDR2 LQKENI. The CDR3 consists of 13 residues. DNA of the CDR3: TGTGCCAGCTCACGCGAGGCTGGAAACACCATATATTTT. This translates into CASSREAGNTIYF. The entire variable domain, with the rest obtained from reference TRBV18 and TRBJ1-3, is as follows: NAGVMQNPRHLVRRRGQEARLRCSPMKGHSHVYWYRQLPEEGLKFMVYLQKENIIDESGMPKERFSAEFPKEGPSILRIQQVVRGDSAAYFCASSREAGNTIYFGEGSWLTVV.